This TCR beta chain was sequenced for a study of blood T cell repertoires in COVID-19. Trimming took 1 base from V and 6 from J; bases not matched to a gene: 6. This CDR3 has 15 amino acids. CDR1 is SGHDT and CDR2 is YYEEEE in the germline V gene. Measured with immunoSEQ multiplex PCR; TCRdb has only the in-frame clones, and not every one. The sample shows roughly 410,000 clones, approximately 90% of them seen only once. The rearrangement links TRBV5-6 to TRBJ2-3, with 9 bases that match TRBD1. The sequenced sample was peripheral blood. The receptor comes from a woman in her thirties or forties with COVID-19, enrolled during active disease. Written as DNA, the CDR3 is TGTGCCAGCAGCTTGTGGGACAGGGAGGCTGATACGCAGTATTTT. Protein: CASSLWDREADTQYF. Drawing the rest from reference TRBV5-6 and TRBJ2-3, the complete variable domain is DAGVTQSPTHLIKTRGQQVTLRCSPKSGHDTVSWYQQALGQGPQFIFQYYEEEERQRGNFPDRFSGHQFPNYSSELNVNALLLGDSALYLCASSLWDREADTQYFGPGTRLTVL.